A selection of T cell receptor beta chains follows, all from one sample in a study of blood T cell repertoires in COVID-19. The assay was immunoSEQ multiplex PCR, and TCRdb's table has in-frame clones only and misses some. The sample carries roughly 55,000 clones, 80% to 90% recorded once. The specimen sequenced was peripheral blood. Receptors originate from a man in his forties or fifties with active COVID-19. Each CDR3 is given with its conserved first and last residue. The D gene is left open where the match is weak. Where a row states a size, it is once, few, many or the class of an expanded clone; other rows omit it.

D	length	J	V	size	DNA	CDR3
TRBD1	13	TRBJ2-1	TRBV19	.	TGTGCCAGTAGTATCTCACAGGGGGGAAAGCAGTTCTTC	CASSISQGGKQFF
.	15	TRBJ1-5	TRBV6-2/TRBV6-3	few	TGTGCCAGCAGTTATGGGGCCAGTGGCAATCAGCCCCAGCATTTT	CASSYGASGNQPQHF
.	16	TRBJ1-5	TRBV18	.	TGTGCCAGCTCACCCTCGGGAGGTTCCGTCAATCAGCCCCAGCATTTT	CASSPSGGSVNQPQHF
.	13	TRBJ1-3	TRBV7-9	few	TGTGCCAGCAGCTTAGGAGAGGGAAACACCATATATTTT	CASSLGEGNTIYF
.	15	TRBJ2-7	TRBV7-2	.	TGTGCCAGCAGCCCATGGGAGGACCCCTCCTACGAGCAGTACTTC	CASSPWEDPSYEQYF
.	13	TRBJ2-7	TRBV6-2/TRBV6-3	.	TGTGCCAGCAGTTATGATGCAGGCTTCGCGCAGTACTTC	CASSYDAGFAQYF
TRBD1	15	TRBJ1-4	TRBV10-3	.	TGTGCCATCAGTGCTGCCAGGGACAGGGGTGAAAAACTGTTTTTT	CAISAARDRGEKLFF
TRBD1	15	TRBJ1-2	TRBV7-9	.	TGTGCCAGCAGCTTAGGGGACAGGGTTGAGGAAGGCTACACCTTC	CASSLGDRVEEGYTF
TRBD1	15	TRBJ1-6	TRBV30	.	TGTGCCAGCCGGGACAGCCCCTCCTATAATTCACCCCTCCACTTT	CASRDSPSYNSPLHF
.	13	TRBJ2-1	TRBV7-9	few	TGTGCCAGCAGCTTAGGACTGGCGAATGAGCAGTTCTTC	CASSLGLANEQFF
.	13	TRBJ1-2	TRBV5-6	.	TGTGCCAGCAGCCCGAGGGTGAACTATGGCTACACCTTC	CASSPRVNYGYTF
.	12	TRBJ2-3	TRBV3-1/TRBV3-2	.	TGTGCCAGCAGCCAAGCCCAAGATACGCAGTATTTT	CASSQAQDTQYF
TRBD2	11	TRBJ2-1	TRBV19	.	TGTGCCAGTAGGGTAGCGGGGGAGCAGTTCTTC	CASRVAGEQFF
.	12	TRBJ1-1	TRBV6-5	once	TGTGCCAGCAGCTTCAGTGTACCTTCAGCTTTCTTT	CASSFSVPSAFF
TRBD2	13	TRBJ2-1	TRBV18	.	TGTGCCAGCTCTAGCGGGCACTACAATGAGCAGTTCTTC	CASSSGHYNEQFF
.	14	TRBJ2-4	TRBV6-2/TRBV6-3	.	TGTGCCAGCAGTAGCTCGGGAGCCACAAACATTCAGTACTTC	CASSSSGATNIQYF
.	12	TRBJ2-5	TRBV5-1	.	TGCGCCAGCAGCCTGGACGGAGAGACCCAGTACTTC	CASSLDGETQYF
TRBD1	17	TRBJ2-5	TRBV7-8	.	TGTGCCAGCAGCTTTGACCCGGGACAGGGGGCTCAAGAGACCCAGTACTTC	CASSFDPGQGAQETQYF
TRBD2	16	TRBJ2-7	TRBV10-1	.	TGCGCCAGCAGTGAGAGTACTAGCGGGGATTCCTACGAGCAGTACTTC	CASSESTSGDSYEQYF
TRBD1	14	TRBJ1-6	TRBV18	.	TGTGCCAGCTCACCTACAGGGGGTGATTCACCCCTCCACTTT	CASSPTGGDSPLHF
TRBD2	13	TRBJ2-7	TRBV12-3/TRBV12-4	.	TGTGCCAGCAGTATGCGGGAGAGACACGAGCAGTACTTC	CASSMRERHEQYF
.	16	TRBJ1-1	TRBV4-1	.	TGCGCCAGCAGCCAACTGGACAGCCCACCGAACACTGAAGCTTTCTTT	CASSQLDSPPNTEAFF
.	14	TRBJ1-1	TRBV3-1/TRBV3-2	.	TGTGCCAGCAGCCCCCGCGGGGTAGGCGCTGAAGCTTTCTTT	CASSPRGVGAEAFF
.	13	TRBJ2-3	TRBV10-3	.	TGTGCCATCAGTGCCGAGGGTGCAGATACGCAGTATTTT	CAISAEGADTQYF
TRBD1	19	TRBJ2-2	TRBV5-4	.	TGTGCCAGCAGCTTGGCCCTGTTACCTTTAGACAGGGGCACCGGGGAGCTGTTTTTT	CASSLALLPLDRGTGELFF
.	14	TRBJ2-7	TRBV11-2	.	TGTGCCAGCAGCTTGGGACTCCAACGGGAGGAGCAGTACTTC	CASSLGLQREEQYF
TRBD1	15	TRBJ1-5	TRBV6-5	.	TGTGCCAGCAAGCAACCGACAGGGGGGTTTCAGCCCCAGCATTTT	CASKQPTGGFQPQHF
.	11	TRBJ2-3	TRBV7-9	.	TGTGCCAGCAGACTCACAGATACGCAGTATTTT	CASRLTDTQYF
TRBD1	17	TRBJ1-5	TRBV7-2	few	TGTGCCAGCAGCTTACAAGGGGGGGCAGGGGGCCGGCAGCCCCAGCATTTT	CASSLQGGAGGRQPQHF
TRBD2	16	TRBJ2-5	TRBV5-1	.	TGCGCCAGCAGCTTGATGACTAGCGGGAACCGGGAGACCCAGTACTTC	CASSLMTSGNRETQYF
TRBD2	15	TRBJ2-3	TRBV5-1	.	TGCGCCAGCAGGTCCGGGACTAGCAGCGCAGATACGCAGTATTTT	CASRSGTSSADTQYF
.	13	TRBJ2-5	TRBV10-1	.	TGCGCCAGCAGTGAGTCTGGTGGCGAGACCCAGTACTTC	CASSESGGETQYF
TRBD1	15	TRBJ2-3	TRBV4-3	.	TGCGCCAGCAGCCAAATCGGGGACAGGGGTCATACGCAGTATTTT	CASSQIGDRGHTQYF
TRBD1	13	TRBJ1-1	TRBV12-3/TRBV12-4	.	TGTGCGTCTGCAGGGGGCCCTAACACTGAAGCTTTCTTT	CASAGGPNTEAFF
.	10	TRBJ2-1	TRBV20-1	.	TGCAGTGCAGTGTCGGTGGAGCAGTTCTTC	CSAVSVEQFF
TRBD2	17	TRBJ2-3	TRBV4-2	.	TGTGCCAGCAGCCAGAGTCTAGCGGGGACTAGCACAGATACGCAGTATTTT	CASSQSLAGTSTDTQYF
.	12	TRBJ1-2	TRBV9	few	TGTGCCAGCGGGGAGCGATCCTATGGCTACACCTTC	CASGERSYGYTF
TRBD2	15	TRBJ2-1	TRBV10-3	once	TGTGCCATCACCCCTTTAAGCGGGGCCTACAATGAGCAGTTCTTC	CAITPLSGAYNEQFF
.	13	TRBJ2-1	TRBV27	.	TGTGCCAGCAGTTTCTTGAGCGGAGATGAGCAGTTCTTC	CASSFLSGDEQFF
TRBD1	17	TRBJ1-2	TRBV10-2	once	TGCGCCAGCAGTGAGTTCAAGGAGGGGGCAGTGGGCTATGGCTACACCTTC	CASSEFKEGAVGYGYTF
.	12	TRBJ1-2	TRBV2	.	TGTGCCCGCCGATGGGGGCGCGATGGCTACACCTTC	CARRWGRDGYTF
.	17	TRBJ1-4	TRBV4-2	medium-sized	TGTGCCAGCAGCCAAGCCCAGGGGCCAGGTTTCAATGAAAAACTGTTTTTT	CASSQAQGPGFNEKLFF